The next 18 T cell receptor beta chains were all read from a single sample in a study of post-analysis software for immune sequencing data (dated by TCRdb to 2014 to 2015). The library was prepared using PCR. Sequencing instrument: Illumina HiSeq 2500. To reduce PCR and sequencing biases, unique molecular identifiers were built into the TCR beta cDNA libraries. The public reads were run again by TCRdb, first through fastp at Q25 and then through MiXCR, and only productive beta chains were kept. Here each entry gathers all rows of one CDR3 protein and keeps the most common genes and DNA. The sample table records fewer than 850,000 distinct CDR3 sequences; 25% to 30% of these occur just once. Approximately 0.6% of the sample rests with the top ten. No antigen has been assigned to these receptors. The investigation overall reported the following: Significantly higher frequencies in patients than in controls were found for several TRBV segments, including TRBV5-6, TRBV5-1 and TRBV20-1.

Material: blood. Receptors were obtained from a girl aged 10-17 years with multiple sclerosis.

The V gene is TRBV7-8, the J gene TRBJ2-5; possible D gene TRBD2, 6 bases. Trimming left V 3 bases short and J 4 bases short, with 12 bases between. There are 14 residues in the CDR3. Germline V gene lookup returns CDR1 SGHVS and CDR2 FQNEAQ. CDR3 coding DNA: TGTGCCAGCAGCTTTGGGACTGTCATAGAGACCCAGTACTTC. As protein: CASSFGTVIETQYF.

This rearrangement joins TRBV5-1 to TRBJ2-5; D is uncertain. V shed 0 bases and J shed 4 bases, with 7 bases lying between them. This CDR3 is built from 13 residues. Looked up from germline, CDR1 is SGHRS and CDR2 is YFSETQ. DNA of the CDR3: TGCGCCAGCAGCTTGGGTTGGTCAGAGACCCAGTACTTC. The encoded protein is CASSLGWSETQYF.

The chain carries TRBV6-2 or TRBV6-3 and TRBJ1-1; 9 bases match TRBD1. This CDR3 contains 15 residues. The junction had 9 bases not matched to a gene; V was cut back by 6 bases and J by 4 bases. Germline-derived CDR1 and CDR2 are MNHEY and SVGEGT. CDR3 loop: CASRLTGGLRTEAFF. The CDR3 DNA sequence: TGTGCCAGCAGACTCACAGGGGGCCTGCGCACTGAAGCTTTCTTT.

This chain joins TRBV20-1 and TRBJ2-5; perhaps TRBD1 as D (6 bases). Trimming stripped 6 bases from V and 5 bases from J, with 19 bases between. The length of the CDR3 is 14 residues. The V gene's germline CDR1 is DFQATT and CDR2 SNEGSKA (reference sequence). The DNA for the CDR3 is TGCAGTGCCCATGGCCCAGGGGTGTGGGAGACCCAGTACTTC. Amino acids: CSAHGPGVWETQYF.

In its sample, this clonotype was seen a few times. The chain recombines TRBV28 with TRBJ1-2; a weak D match, TRBD1 (5 bases). Germline V gene data show CDR1 as MDHEN and CDR2 as SYDVKM. V shed 6 bases and J shed 2 bases, with 19 bases lying between them. This CDR3 region has 16 residues. For the CDR3, the DNA is TGTGCCAGCAGCCTGAGGGACCCCGGCGTCAACTATGGCTACACCTTC. Its protein is CASSLRDPGVNYGYTF.

The gene calls are TRBV21-1 and TRBJ2-7; the table names TRBD1, a call not compared with the DNA. The end of the DNA aligns better with TRBJ2-5, so the J call may be wrong. TRBV21-1 is described as a pseudogene. This CDR3 is built from 12 residues. The chain's CDR3 is CASSTLSGTQYF. The CDR3 bases are TGTGCCAGCAGCACTCTGTCCGGGACCCAGTACTTC.

This clonotype came up a few times. This chain joins TRBV3-1 and TRBJ2-3; unclear D gene. The length of the CDR3 is 14 residues. The ends were cut back, 0 bases at V and 3 bases at J, with 7 bases in the middle. CDR1 is LGHDT and CDR2 is YNNKEL in the germline V gene (reference sequence). CDR3 in amino acids: CASSQDRLTDTQYF. Written as DNA, the CDR3 is TGTGCCAGCAGCCAAGATCGGTTAACAGATACGCAGTATTTT.

This clonotype has just a few counts. The genes are TRBV29-1 and TRBJ2-7, with 8 bases identical to TRBD1. The trim removed 6 bases at V and 6 bases at J, leaving 7 bases unmatched. Germline V gene data show CDR1 as SQVTM and CDR2 as ANQGSEA. This CDR3 comprises 12 residues. CDR3 in amino acids: CSVRTGIPEQYF. The CDR3 coding sequence is TGCAGCGTAAGGACAGGGATCCCCGAGCAGTACTTC.

The gene calls are TRBV6-2 or TRBV6-3 and TRBJ2-1, with D perhaps given as TRBD1 or TRBD2 (5 bases each). Trimming took 6 bases from V and 2 from J, leaving 14 bases between them. CDR3 length equals 15 residues. Germline V gives CDR1 MNHEY, CDR2 SVGEGT. CDR3 nucleotide sequence: TGTGCCAGCAGGGCCAAATGGGGACCCTACAATGAGCAGTTCTTC. Its translation is CASRAKWGPYNEQFF.

This sequence joins TRBV21-1 and TRBJ1-1. TRBV21-1 is an annotated pseudogene. There are 12 residues in the CDR3. In nucleotides, the CDR3 is TGTGCCAGCAGCAAAGACGGGTCTGAAGCTTTCTTT. This gives the protein CASSKDGSEAFF.

The chain employs TRBV7-9 and TRBJ1-4; no reliable D call. V gave up 2 bases and J gave up 0 bases, with 10 bases separating them. Germline-derived CDR1 and CDR2 are SEHNR and FQNEAQ (reference sequence). The CDR3 totals 16 residues. The CDR3 DNA is TGTGCCAGCAGCTTAAGGACTCCCGCAACTAATGAAAAACTGTTTTTT. Its translation is CASSLRTPATNEKLFF. The entire variable domain, with the rest obtained from reference TRBV7-9 and TRBJ1-4, is as follows: DTGVSQNPRHKITKRGQNVTFRCDPISEHNRLYWYRQTLGQGPEFLTYFQNEAQLEKSRLLSDRFSAERPKGSFSTLEIQRTEQGDSAMYLCASSLRTPATNEKLFFGSGTQLSVL.

This clonotype has more than one count but fewer than ten. The gene calls are TRBV9 and TRBJ2-1; D might be TRBD2 (5 bases). Per the germline V gene, CDR1 is SGDLS and CDR2 is YYNGEE. V was trimmed by 0 bases and J by 3 bases, leaving 10 bases between them. The CDR3 is 15 amino acids. In DNA form, the CDR3 reads TGTGCCAGCAGCGTAGGAGGGCTGAACTACAATGAGCAGTTCTTC. It is translated as CASSVGGLNYNEQFF.

Of note for this clonotype: A junction end diverges from the germline sequence, so it may reflect a read error. This chain uses TRBV4-1 with TRBJ2-5, with D possibly being TRBD1 (6 bases). From germline, CDR1 is MGHRA and CDR2 YSYEKL. The CDR3 runs to 15 residues. CDR3 region: CAGSHLGQNLETQYF. The CDR3 DNA reads TGCGCCGGCAGCCACCTCGGACAGAATCTGGAGACCCAGTACTTC.

Details on this clonotype: One end of the junction does not line up with germline, which may come from a read error. J is TRBJ2-7 and V is TRBV29-1; 8 bases line up with TRBD1. CDR3 length: 12 residues. Germline loops: CDR1 SQVTM, CDR2 ANQGSEA. The DNA of the CDR3 is TGCGGCGTTGGCGCGGACAGGGACGAGCAGTACTTC. It is translated as CGVGADRDEQYF.

V usage is TRBV7-2 and J usage is TRBJ1-2; no definite D call. The germline V and J ends were trimmed by 2 bases and 4 bases, with 11 bases remaining between them. CDR1 SGHTA and CDR2 FQGNSA come from the germline V gene. The CDR3 covers 14 residues. CDR3 region: CASSLNGVAYGYTF. CDR3 nucleotide sequence: TGTGCCAGCAGCTTAAACGGAGTTGCCTATGGCTACACCTTC. The full variable domain, rest sourced from reference TRBV7-2 and TRBJ1-2, is GAGVSQSPSNKVTEKGKDVELRCDPISGHTALYWYRQSLGQGLEFLIYFQGNSAPDKSGLPSDRFSAERTGGSVSTLTIQRTQQEDSAVYLCASSLNGVAYGYTFGSGTRLTVV.

This chain uses TRBV4-3 with TRBJ2-7, with 7 bases matching TRBD2. Per germline, CDR1 LGHNA and CDR2 YSLEER. V was clipped by 0 bases and J by 3 bases; unmatched bases: 11. There are 17 residues in the CDR3. The CDR3 spells CASSQDRVGGWGYEQYF. The DNA of the CDR3 is TGCGCCAGCAGCCAAGATCGCGTGGGGGGGTGGGGCTACGAGCAGTACTTC.

The chain has TRBV6-5 and TRBJ2-5; D uncertain. Germline CDR1 and CDR2: MNHEY and SVGAGI. V was clipped by 5 bases and J by 11 bases, with 18 bases between them. This CDR3 is built from 13 residues. The CDR3 sequence: CASSPTGPNPQYF. The CDR3 nucleotides are TGTGCCAGCAGTCCAACGGGCCCAAACCCTCAGTACTTC.

The V gene is TRBV29-1, the J gene TRBJ2-3; 8 bases are a match to TRBD2. After removal of 7 bases from V and 5 bases from J, the junction contained 11 bases not matched to a gene. Per the germline V gene, CDR1 is SQVTM and CDR2 is ANQGSEA. The CDR3 runs 14 residues. CDR3 nucleotides: TGCAGCGCTGCGGGACTTCTAGCGGGAGATACGCAGTATTTT. Translation: CSAAGLLAGDTQYF.